This T cell receptor beta chain was recorded in a study of blood T cells in healthy people across ages. Notes on the study in general: Among long-lived donors, naive CD4+ cells were more numerous and diversity higher than in aged donors.

A minimum of 6 million PBMCs was isolated per sample. Next came a second PCR, run for about 7 to 12 cycles, which used a sample-barcoded 5' primer along with a J-beta primer mix. TCRdb reprocessed the 5' RACE reads with MiXCR, giving one entry per CDR3 protein. The table includes about 760,000 distinct CDR3 sequences, 25% detected once. V was trimmed by 6 bases and J by 14 bases, leaving 28 bases between them. CDR3 length: 15 residues. CDR1 MNHEY and CDR2 SVGEGT come from the germline V gene. This clonotype was observed a few times. Its specificity is unknown. The sample was also reused in another study, on T cells of mothers and their children. This second report adds: The study found slightly higher but non-significant overlap in related versus unrelated mother-child pairs.

The sample comprised blood. This receptor was taken from a boy younger than 18 in good health. The rearrangement uses TRBV6-2 or TRBV6-3 and TRBJ1-1; D call uncertain. The CDR3 coding sequence is TGTGCCAGCAGACCCCCGGACCCCAGCGGTTTCTTATTATTCTTT. Protein product: CASRPPDPSGFLLFF.